This record covers a single TCR beta chain. The antigen remains undetermined. The DNA is left out, because the CDR3 cannot be placed on it with certainty; the CDR3 is given as TCRdb lists it. Time point given: week 47, end of study. Topical imiquimod accompanied each vaccine dose, which consisted of 300 ug of mutant IDH1 20-mer peptide. Sequencing used immunoSEQ multiplex PCR; TCRdb keeps in-frame clones, though not all of them. The sample consists of tens of thousands of clones, 60% to 85% of them appearing once. This specimen comes from a study of a mutant IDH1 vaccine in newly diagnosed glioma. Study overall: Radiotherapy, temozolomide, or both had been given previously, and both were given to most.

Specimen: PBMCs, collected from a glioma patient whose treatment included an IDH1 peptide vaccine. The clonotype originates from a woman aged 40 to 50 with glioma. Some clones in this sample may be carry-over from other donors' samples.

This chain's CDR3 is CASSLEFGQGIPSVYF. The genes are TRBV5-1 and TRBJ2-7; the DNA was not used to check the table's D call, TRBD1. Counting both end residues, the CDR3 totals 16 amino acids. CDR1 SGHRS and CDR2 YFSETQ come from the germline V gene.